The T cell receptor beta chain under discussion was sequenced for a study of cytomegalovirus exposure and HLA in healthy donors. Overall study results and limits: It was confirmed in vitro that a few of the CMV-associated chains were specific for CMV antigens. A list of 150 or so TCR beta chains associated with cytomegalovirus was given. A later analysis found that most CMV-associated TCR beta chains appeared HLA-restricted. Later work associated roughly 15,000 TCR beta sequences with HLA alleles at 0.05 false discovery rate.

This PCR relied on a set of 60 Vbeta primers and 13 Jbeta primers. The protocol was immunoSEQ multiplex PCR, while the TCRdb copy is restricted to in-frame clones and leaves out a portion. The sample carries 150,000 to 170,000 clones, roughly 70% recorded once. The ends lost 0 bases at V and 6 bases at J; junction bases unmatched: 7. Germline CDR1 SGDLS, CDR2 YYNGEE. The CDR3 is made up of 15 amino acids. This clone was found once. Its matching antigen is unknown. This receptor was taken from a man aged 25-45 years in good health and CMV-seronegative. The sequencing sample was made of PBMCs. This chain uses TRBV9 with TRBJ1-2; 8 bases align to TRBD1. CDR3 DNA: TGTGCCAGCAGCGTAGGTGGACAGGGCTACGATGGCTACACCTTC. This encodes CASSVGGQGYDGYTF.